The following is a TCR beta chain sequence with its context. This record belongs to a study of blood T cell repertoires in COVID-19. The table came from immunoSEQ multiplex PCR; TCRdb's copy has only in-frame clones and leaves some out. This table holds around 300,000 clones, roughly 90% found once. The CDR3 runs 14 residues. Trimming left V 1 base short and J 8 bases short, with 15 bases between. From germline, CDR1 is SGHRS and CDR2 YFSETQ. Before being deemed recovered, Cohort 3 donors had two negative PCRs, clearance, or symptom resolution. This TCR came from a woman aged 25 to 45 who had recovered from COVID-19. The sample consisted of PBMCs or T cells enriched from blood (not recorded which). The chain combines TRBV5-1 with TRBJ1-2, with D possibly TRBD1 on 6 matching bases. The CDR3 DNA reads TGCGCCAGCAGCTTGTACGGGACATCTGACGGCTACACCTTC. Residues: CASSLYGTSDGYTF. Together with reference TRBV5-1 and TRBJ1-2, the CDR3 gives the full variable domain: KAGVTQTPRYLIKTRGQQVTLSCSPISGHRSVSWYQQTPGQGLQFLFEYFSETQRNKGNFPGRFSGRQFSNSRSEMNVSTLELGDSALYLCASSLYGTSDGYTFGSGTRLTVV.